The rows below give T cell receptor beta chains drawn from one sample of a study of regulatory T cells in long-lasting Graves disease. TCRdb fed the multiplex PCR reads into MiXCR, producing one record per CDR3 protein. The sample holds over 450,000 distinct CDR3 sequences, about 11% seen once. The sample was also linked to a second study, of T cells in Graves' hyperthyroidism and ophthalmopathy.

Sequences were derived from peripheral blood mononuclear cells (PBMCs), sampled at new diagnosis, from a patient treated with antithyroid drugs. The receptor source for this set is a woman aged 30 to 39 with Graves disease. Both conserved end residues are part of each CDR3. The D gene is left open where the match is weak. Clone size is stated in some rows and not others, as once, few, many or a class when expanded.

D gene	clone size	V gene	J gene	CDR3 DNA	CDR3 protein
-	-	TRBV7-3	TRBJ2-7	TGTGCCAGCAGCTCTAACCCCTCAGGCGAGCAGTACTTC	CASSSNPSGEQYF
-	many	TRBV5-1	TRBJ1-4	TGCGCCAGCAGCTTGGCCGGGAGTGTCGAAAAACTGTTTTTT	CASSLAGSVEKLFF
-	many	TRBV12-3/TRBV12-4	TRBJ1-5	TGTGCCAGCAGTCTTCGGGAGACTCAGCCCCAGCATTTT	CASSLRETQPQHF
TRBD2	many	TRBV28	TRBJ2-1	TGTGCCAGCAGTTTTTCCCCTAGCGGGGGACTCGATGAGCAGTTCTTC	CASSFSPSGGLDEQFF
-	many	TRBV28	TRBJ2-5	TGTGCCAGCAGCTACCATCCGAGAGGGGAGACCCAGTACTTC	CASSYHPRGETQYF
-	-	TRBV6-6	TRBJ1-1	TGTGCCAGCAGTTACTCGATAAGGGGAGGAAACACTGAAGCTTTCTTT	CASSYSIRGGNTEAFF
TRBD2	-	TRBV20-1	TRBJ2-1	TGCAGTGCTAGAAAACTAGCGAGCTACAATGAGCAGTTCTTC	CSARKLASYNEQFF
-	many	TRBV4-3	TRBJ2-3	TGCGCCAGCAGCCAAGGGCCTCACAGGACAGAAACAGATACGCAGTATTTT	CASSQGPHRTETDTQYF
-	many	TRBV6-2/TRBV6-3	TRBJ1-2	TGTGCCAGCCGCTTCGGACGCGACTATGGCTACACCTTC	CASRFGRDYGYTF
TRBD1	many	TRBV5-5	TRBJ2-3	TGTGCCAGCAGTACCTACAGGGGGTCCGATACGCAGTATTTT	CASSTYRGSDTQYF
-	many	TRBV20-1	TRBJ2-1	TGCAGTGCTAGAGATTCCGCCCGGGGGTCAAGCAATGAGCAGTTCTTC	CSARDSARGSSNEQFF
-	-	TRBV25-1	TRBJ2-1	TGTGCCAGCACTCAGACTGAGGGCTACAATGAGCAGTTCTTC	CASTQTEGYNEQFF
TRBD2	-	TRBV20-1	TRBJ2-4	TGCAGTGCCCGACTAGCGTTTGACATTCAGTACTTC	CSARLAFDIQYF
-	once	TRBV20-1	TRBJ1-4	TGCAGTGCTAGCGCCATGGACAGTAATGAAAAACTGTTTTTT	CSASAMDSNEKLFF
-	many	TRBV11-2	TRBJ2-3	TGTGCCAGCAGCTTTGTTGGTCCAGATACGCAGTATTTT	CASSFVGPDTQYF
TRBD2	many	TRBV12-3/TRBV12-4	TRBJ2-1	TGTGCCAGCACCCCGGGGGGGGGGCGGAATGAGCAGTTCTTC	CASTPGGGRNEQFF
-	many	TRBV28	TRBJ1-2	TGTGCCAGCGGGGGGATGGGCTCTGCTAACTATGGCTACACCTTC	CASGGMGSANYGYTF
-	-	TRBV3-1	TRBJ1-4	TGTGCCAGCAGCCAAGGGGAGAAACTGTTTTTT	CASSQGEKLFF
-	few	TRBV30	TRBJ1-6	TGTGCCTGGTGCCCCGGGGGAAGCTCCTATAATTCACCCCTCCACTTT	CAWCPGGSSYNSPLHF
-	many	TRBV30	TRBJ1-1	TGTGCCTGGAGACTCAGATCCGGGTGGACTGAAGCTTTCTTT	CAWRLRSGWTEAFF
TRBD1	many	TRBV18	TRBJ1-1	TGTGCCAGCTCACGACCGGGACAGGGCTTGAACACTGAAGCTTTCTTT	CASSRPGQGLNTEAFF
TRBD1	-	TRBV24-1	TRBJ2-7	TGTGCCACCAGTGACCCGGGACAGGGGACCTACGAGCAGTACTTC	CATSDPGQGTYEQYF
-	many	TRBV2	TRBJ2-3	TGTGCCAGCAGTGAACTGTTTGGGGTCTCCGGCACAGATACGCAGTATTTT	CASSELFGVSGTDTQYF
TRBD2	-	TRBV4-3	TRBJ2-7	TGCGCCAGCAGCCAAGATTTGGGAGCGGGAGCGGAGGAGCAGTACTTC	CASSQDLGAGAEEQYF
TRBD1	few	TRBV25-1	TRBJ2-4	TGTGCCAGCAGTACCAACAGGGGACAGCACATTCAGTACTTC	CASSTNRGQHIQYF
-	many	TRBV6-2/TRBV6-3	TRBJ1-5	TGTGCCAGCAGTTACTCTAGAACCCTCCAGCCCCAGCATTTT	CASSYSRTLQPQHF
-	-	TRBV5-1	TRBJ1-1	TGCGCCAGCAGCTCAGGCGTAGGGACTGAAGCTTTCTTT	CASSSGVGTEAFF
-	-	TRBV7-3	TRBJ2-5	TGTGCCAGCAGCCAAACAAGGGAAGAGACCCAGTACTTC	CASSQTREETQYF
TRBD2	-	TRBV11-2	TRBJ2-2	TGTGCCAGCAGCTTCTTGACTAGCGGGAGGAGGAACACCGGGGAGCTGTTTTTT	CASSFLTSGRRNTGELFF
-	many	TRBV6-2/TRBV6-3	TRBJ1-2	TGTGCCAGCAGTTACGACTTGGGGACTGTCAACAGCTACACCTTC	CASSYDLGTVNSYTF
-	-	TRBV18	TRBJ2-4	TGTGCCAGCTCACCGCAAGGGCCACTGGGGGGCAAAAACATTCAGTACTTC	CASSPQGPLGGKNIQYF
-	many	TRBV11-2	TRBJ2-5	TGTGCCAGCAGCTCCCTCCTCGGCCAAGAGACCCAGTACTTC	CASSSLLGQETQYF
-	many	TRBV5-1	TRBJ2-1	TGCGCCAGCAGGTCTGGTCGAGCGGCCGTCAATGAGCAGTTCTTC	CASRSGRAAVNEQFF
TRBD2	-	TRBV7-9	TRBJ2-1	TGTGCCAGCAGCTATGGGACTAGATACGATGATGAGCAGTTCTTC	CASSYGTRYDDEQFF
TRBD2	many	TRBV19	TRBJ2-1	TGTGCCAGTAGTGTAAAAGCGGGAGGGTACAATGAGCAGTTCTTC	CASSVKAGGYNEQFF
-	many	TRBV11-3	TRBJ2-2	TGTGCCTCGCAGAACGTGGGCACCGGGGAGCTGTTTTTT	CASQNVGTGELFF
-	many	TRBV7-2	TRBJ2-3	TGTGCCAGCAGCAGATACACAGATACGCAGTATTTT	CASSRYTDTQYF
TRBD1	many	TRBV20-1	TRBJ1-1	TGCAGTGCTAAAGCCCTACAGGGGAGTGGATATCCCACTGAAGCTTTCTTT	CSAKALQGSGYPTEAFF
TRBD1	many	TRBV24-1	TRBJ2-3	TGTGCCACCAGTGATCCTGGGACAGCCAGCACAGATACGCAGTATTTT	CATSDPGTASTDTQYF
-	-	TRBV4-1	TRBJ2-2	TGCGCCAGCAGCCAAGAGGTAGGATCAGGGCACACCGGGGAGCTGTTTTTT	CASSQEVGSGHTGELFF
-	many	TRBV5-6	TRBJ2-5	TGTGCCAGCAGCTTATCAGCGGCGGGGGAGACCCAGTACTTC	CASSLSAAGETQYF
-	many	TRBV4-3	TRBJ2-7	TGCGCCAGCAGCCGCGCGGTGGCAGTGAGCTCCTACGAGCAGTACTTC	CASSRAVAVSSYEQYF
TRBD2	-	TRBV4-2	TRBJ2-1	TGTGCCAGCAGTGGCGGGAGGGCCCCTCCGTTCTTC	CASSGGRAPPFF
-	many	TRBV2	TRBJ2-2	TGTGCCAGCGATGTAAGGGAGGCCGGGGAGCTGTTTTTT	CASDVREAGELFF
-	many	TRBV9	TRBJ2-1	TGTGCCAGCAGCGTAGGGGGCCGGGGTTACAATGAGCAGTTCTTC	CASSVGGRGYNEQFF
TRBD1	many	TRBV7-9	TRBJ2-7	TGTGCCAGCAGCTTAGCGGGACAGGGGGCCTACGAGCAGTACTTC	CASSLAGQGAYEQYF
-	many	TRBV27	TRBJ2-5	TGTGCCAGCAGTTTACAAGGGCGGGTGCGGGAGACCCAGTACTTC	CASSLQGRVRETQYF
-	many	TRBV27	TRBJ1-2	TGTGCCAGCAGTTGGCACGGAGCCATCTATGGCTACACCTTC	CASSWHGAIYGYTF